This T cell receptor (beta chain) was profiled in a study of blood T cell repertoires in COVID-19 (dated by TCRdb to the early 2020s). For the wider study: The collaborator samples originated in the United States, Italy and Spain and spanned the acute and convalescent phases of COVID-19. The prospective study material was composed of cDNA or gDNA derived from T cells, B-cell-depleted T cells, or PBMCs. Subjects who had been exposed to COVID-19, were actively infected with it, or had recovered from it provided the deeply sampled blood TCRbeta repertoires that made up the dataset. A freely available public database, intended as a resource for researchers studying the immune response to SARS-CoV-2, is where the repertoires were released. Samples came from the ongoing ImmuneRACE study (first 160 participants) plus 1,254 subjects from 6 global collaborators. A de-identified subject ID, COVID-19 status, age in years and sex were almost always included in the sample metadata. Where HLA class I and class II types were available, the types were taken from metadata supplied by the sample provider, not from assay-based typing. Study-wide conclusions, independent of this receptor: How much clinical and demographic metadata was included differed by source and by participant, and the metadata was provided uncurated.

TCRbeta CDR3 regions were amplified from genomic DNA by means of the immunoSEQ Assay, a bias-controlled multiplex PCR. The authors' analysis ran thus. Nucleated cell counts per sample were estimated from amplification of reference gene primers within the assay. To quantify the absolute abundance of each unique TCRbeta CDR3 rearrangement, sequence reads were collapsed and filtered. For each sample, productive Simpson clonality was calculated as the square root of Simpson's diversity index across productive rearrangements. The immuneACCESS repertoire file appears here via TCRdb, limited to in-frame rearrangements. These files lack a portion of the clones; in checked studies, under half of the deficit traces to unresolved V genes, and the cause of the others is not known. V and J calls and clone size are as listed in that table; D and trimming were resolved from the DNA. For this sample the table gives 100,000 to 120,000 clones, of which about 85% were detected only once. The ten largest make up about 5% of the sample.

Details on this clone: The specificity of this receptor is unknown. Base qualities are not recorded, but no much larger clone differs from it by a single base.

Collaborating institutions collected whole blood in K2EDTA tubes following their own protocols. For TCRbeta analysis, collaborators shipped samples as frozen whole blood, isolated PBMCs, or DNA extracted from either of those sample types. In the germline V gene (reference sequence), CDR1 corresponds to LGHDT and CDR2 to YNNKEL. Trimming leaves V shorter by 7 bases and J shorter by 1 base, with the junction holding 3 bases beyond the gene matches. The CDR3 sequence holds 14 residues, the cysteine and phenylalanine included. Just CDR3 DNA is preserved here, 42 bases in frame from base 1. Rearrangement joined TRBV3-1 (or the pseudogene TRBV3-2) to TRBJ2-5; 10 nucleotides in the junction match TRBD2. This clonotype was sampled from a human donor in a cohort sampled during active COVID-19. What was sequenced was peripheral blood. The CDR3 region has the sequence CASNQRGGQETQYF. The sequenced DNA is TGTGCCAGCAACCAGCGGGGGGGCCAAGAGACCCAGTACTTC.